The T cell receptor beta chain under discussion was sequenced for a study of patients and donors after allogeneic stem cell transplantation. A single record per CDR3 protein comes from TCRdb applying MiXCR to the RT-PCR reads. The sample holds almost 90,000 distinct CDR3 sequences; 5% are singletons and the top ten take 2.6%. This CDR3 comprises 14 residues. Between the trimmed V and J ends, which lost 3 bases and 6 bases, there was a span of 9 bases. This clonotype was recorded many times. The chain links TRBV12-3 or TRBV12-4 to TRBJ1-6; D remains ambiguous. Sample: blood, either unsorted or a sorted T cell fraction (not recorded which). The TCR comes from a human donor who was either an allogeneic HSCT recipient or a stem cell or donor lymphocyte infusion donor (not recorded which). It is not recorded whose cells these are; they may come from a transplant donor. The CDR3 nucleotides read TGTGCCAGCAGTTTTGCGGACCTTAATTCACCCCTCCACTTT. Translation: CASSFADLNSPLHF.